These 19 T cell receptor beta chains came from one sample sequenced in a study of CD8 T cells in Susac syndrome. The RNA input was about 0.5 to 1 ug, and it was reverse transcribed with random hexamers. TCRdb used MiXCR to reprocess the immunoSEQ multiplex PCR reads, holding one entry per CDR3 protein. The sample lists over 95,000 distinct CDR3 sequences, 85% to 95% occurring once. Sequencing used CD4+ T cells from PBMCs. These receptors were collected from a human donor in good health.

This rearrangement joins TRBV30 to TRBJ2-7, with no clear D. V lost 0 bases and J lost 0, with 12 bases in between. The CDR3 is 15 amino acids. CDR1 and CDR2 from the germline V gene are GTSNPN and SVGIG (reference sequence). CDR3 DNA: TGTGCCTGGAGTGTGGCTTGGATGACCTCCTACGAGCAGTACTTC. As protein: CAWSVAWMTSYEQYF.

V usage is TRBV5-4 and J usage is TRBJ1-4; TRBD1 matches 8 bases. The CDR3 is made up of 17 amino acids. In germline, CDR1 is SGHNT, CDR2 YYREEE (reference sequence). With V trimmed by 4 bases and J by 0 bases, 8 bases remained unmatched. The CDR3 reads CASSLTGTGPTNEKLFF. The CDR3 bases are TGTGCCAGCAGCCTAACCGGGACAGGACCAACTAATGAAAAACTGTTTTTT.

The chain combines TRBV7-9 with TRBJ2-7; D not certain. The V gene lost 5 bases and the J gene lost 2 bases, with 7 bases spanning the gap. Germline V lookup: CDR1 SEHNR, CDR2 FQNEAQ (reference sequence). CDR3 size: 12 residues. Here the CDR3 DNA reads TGTGCCAGCAGCCCCAATGCCTACGAGCAGTACTTC. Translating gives CASSPNAYEQYF.

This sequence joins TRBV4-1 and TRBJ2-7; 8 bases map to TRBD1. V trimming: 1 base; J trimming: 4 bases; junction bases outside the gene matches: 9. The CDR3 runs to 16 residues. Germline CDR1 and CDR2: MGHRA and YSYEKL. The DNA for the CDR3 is TGCGCCAGCAGCCAAGGTCTTCGACAGGGGATTTACGAGCAGTACTTC. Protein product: CASSQGLRQGIYEQYF.

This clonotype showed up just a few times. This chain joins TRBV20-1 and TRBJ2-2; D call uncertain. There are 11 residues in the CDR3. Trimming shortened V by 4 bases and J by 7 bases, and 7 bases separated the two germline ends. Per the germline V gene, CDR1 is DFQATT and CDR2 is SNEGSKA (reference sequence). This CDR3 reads CSATGFGELFF. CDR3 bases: TGCAGTGCTACCGGGTTCGGGGAGCTGTTTTTT.

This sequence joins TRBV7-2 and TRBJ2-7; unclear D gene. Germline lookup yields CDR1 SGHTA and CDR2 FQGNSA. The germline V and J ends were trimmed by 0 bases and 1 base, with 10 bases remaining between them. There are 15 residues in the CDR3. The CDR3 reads CASSLALEPSYEQYF. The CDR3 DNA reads TGTGCCAGCAGCTTAGCCCTCGAACCGTCCTACGAGCAGTACTTC. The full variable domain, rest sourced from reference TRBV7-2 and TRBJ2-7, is GAGVSQSPSNKVTEKGKDVELRCDPISGHTALYWYRQSLGQGLEFLIYFQGNSAPDKSGLPSDRFSAERTGGSVSTLTIQRTQQEDSAVYLCASSLALEPSYEQYFGPGTRLTVT.

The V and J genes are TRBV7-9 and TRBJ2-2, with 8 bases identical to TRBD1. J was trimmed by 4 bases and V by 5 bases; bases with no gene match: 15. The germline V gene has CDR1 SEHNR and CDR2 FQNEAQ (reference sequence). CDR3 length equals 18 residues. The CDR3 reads CASSGGWKGQASTGELFF. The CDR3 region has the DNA TGTGCCAGCAGCGGAGGATGGAAGGGACAGGCGTCCACCGGGGAGCTGTTTTTT. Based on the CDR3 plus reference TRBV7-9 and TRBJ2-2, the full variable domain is DTGVSQNPRHKITKRGQNVTFRCDPISEHNRLYWYRQTLGQGPEFLTYFQNEAQLEKSRLLSDRFSAERPKGSFSTLEIQRTEQGDSAMYLCASSGGWKGQASTGELFFGEGSRLTVL.

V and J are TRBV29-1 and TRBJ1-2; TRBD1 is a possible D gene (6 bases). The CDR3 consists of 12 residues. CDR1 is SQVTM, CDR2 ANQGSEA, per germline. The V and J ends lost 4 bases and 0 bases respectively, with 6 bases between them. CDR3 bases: TGCAGCGTTGGACAGGCTAACTATGGCTACACCTTC. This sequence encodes CSVGQANYGYTF.

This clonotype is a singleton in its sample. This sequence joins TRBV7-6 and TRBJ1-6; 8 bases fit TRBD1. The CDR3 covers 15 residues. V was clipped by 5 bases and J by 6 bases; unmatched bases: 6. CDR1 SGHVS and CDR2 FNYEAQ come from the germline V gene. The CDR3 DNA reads TGTGCCAGCAGCCCAATGACAGGGGCTAATTCACCCCTCCACTTT. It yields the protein CASSPMTGANSPLHF.

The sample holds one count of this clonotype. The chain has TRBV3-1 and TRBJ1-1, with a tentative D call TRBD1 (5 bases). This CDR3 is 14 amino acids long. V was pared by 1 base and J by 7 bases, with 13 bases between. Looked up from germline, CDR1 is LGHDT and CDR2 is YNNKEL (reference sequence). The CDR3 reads CASSQVGGNGEAFF. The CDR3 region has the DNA TGTGCCAGCAGCCAAGTTGGGGGTAATGGTGAAGCTTTCTTT.

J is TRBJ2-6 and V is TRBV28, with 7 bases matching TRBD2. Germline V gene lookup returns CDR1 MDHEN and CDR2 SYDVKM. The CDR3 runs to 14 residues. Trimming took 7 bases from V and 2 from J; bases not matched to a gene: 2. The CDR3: CASNGGTGANVLTF. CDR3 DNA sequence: TGTGCCAGCAACGGGGGGACTGGGGCCAACGTCCTGACTTTC.

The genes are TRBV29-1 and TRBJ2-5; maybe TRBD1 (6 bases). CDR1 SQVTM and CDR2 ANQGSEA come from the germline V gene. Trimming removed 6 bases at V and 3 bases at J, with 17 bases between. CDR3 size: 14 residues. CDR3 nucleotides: TGCAGCGTCCTCGGACAGCTAAACGAAGAGACCCAGTACTTC. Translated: CSVLGQLNEETQYF.

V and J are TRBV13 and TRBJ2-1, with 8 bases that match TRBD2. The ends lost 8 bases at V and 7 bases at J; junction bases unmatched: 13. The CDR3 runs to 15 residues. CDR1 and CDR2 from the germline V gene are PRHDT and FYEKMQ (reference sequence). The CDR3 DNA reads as TGTGCCAGCTGCGCATCAAAGCGGGAGTCAAATGAGCAGTTCTTC. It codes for CASCASKRESNEQFF.

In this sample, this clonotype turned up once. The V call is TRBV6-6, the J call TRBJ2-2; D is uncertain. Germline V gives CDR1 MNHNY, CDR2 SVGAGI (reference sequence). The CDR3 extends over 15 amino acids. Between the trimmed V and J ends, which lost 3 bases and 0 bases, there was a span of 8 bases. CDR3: CASSYRAANTGELFF. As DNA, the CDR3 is TGTGCCAGCAGTTATAGGGCCGCGAACACCGGGGAGCTGTTTTTT.

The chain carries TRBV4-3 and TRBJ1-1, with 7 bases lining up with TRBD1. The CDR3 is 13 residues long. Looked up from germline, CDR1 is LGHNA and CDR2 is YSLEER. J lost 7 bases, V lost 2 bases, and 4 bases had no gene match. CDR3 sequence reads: CASSQNRGLEAFF. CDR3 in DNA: TGCGCCAGCAGCCAAAACAGGGGACTTGAAGCTTTCTTT.

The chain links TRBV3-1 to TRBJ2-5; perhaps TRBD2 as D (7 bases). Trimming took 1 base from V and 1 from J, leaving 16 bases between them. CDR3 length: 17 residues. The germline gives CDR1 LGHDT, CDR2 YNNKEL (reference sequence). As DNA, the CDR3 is TGTGCCAGCAGCCAAGGGGCGGCGGGGGCGGGCCAAGAGACCCAGTACTTC. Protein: CASSQGAAGAGQETQYF.

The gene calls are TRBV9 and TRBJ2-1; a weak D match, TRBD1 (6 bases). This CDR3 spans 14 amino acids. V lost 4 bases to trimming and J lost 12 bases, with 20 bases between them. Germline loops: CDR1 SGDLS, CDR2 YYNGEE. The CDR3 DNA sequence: TGTGCCAGCAGCTCGGGACACACGCCTGATATGCAGTTCTTC. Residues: CASSSGHTPDMQFF.

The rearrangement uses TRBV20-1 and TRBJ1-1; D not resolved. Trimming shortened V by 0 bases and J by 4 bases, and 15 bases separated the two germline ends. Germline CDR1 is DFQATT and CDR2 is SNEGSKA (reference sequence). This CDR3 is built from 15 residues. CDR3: CSARERGSGGTEAFF. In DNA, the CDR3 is TGCAGTGCTAGAGAGAGAGGTTCTGGCGGCACTGAAGCTTTCTTT.

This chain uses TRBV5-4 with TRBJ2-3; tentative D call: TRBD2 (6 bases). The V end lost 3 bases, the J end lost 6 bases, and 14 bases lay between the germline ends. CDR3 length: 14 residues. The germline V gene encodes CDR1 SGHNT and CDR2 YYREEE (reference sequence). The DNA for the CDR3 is TGTGCCAGCAGCTGGGACTCCAGGGTGGATACGCAGTATTTT. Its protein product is CASSWDSRVDTQYF.